This T cell receptor (beta chain) is drawn from a study of T cells in Graves' hyperthyroidism and ophthalmopathy. The definition of stable Graves' hyperthyroidism was no ophthalmopathy progression within 18 months. These patients, aged 18 to 65, had recently diagnosed hyperthyroidism lasting under 2 months. A patient was excluded if there was uncontrolled infection, other autoimmune disease, pregnancy or lactation. In this sample, this clonotype turned up many times. Deletions cut 1 base from V and 7 bases from J, with 8 bases between. CDR1 is SGDLS and CDR2 is YYNGEE in the germline V gene. CDR3 length: 12 amino acids. Amplified TCR beta CDR3 regions derived from RNA transcripts. In the first-round RT-PCR of the TCR CDR3, the HTBI primer set was used. TCRdb independently ran MiXCR on the multiplex PCR reads; one entry per CDR3 protein. This table has nearly 750,000 distinct CDR3 sequences, about a third appearing once.

Sequencing used blood. The source of this sequence is a woman aged 40-49 years with Graves' hyperthyroidism. The chain carries TRBV9 and TRBJ1-2; perhaps TRBD1 as D (5 bases). The CDR3 DNA reads as TGTGCCAGCAGCGTAAGGGGAGGTGGCTACACCTTC. Translated, it gives CASSVRGGGYTF. The full variable domain, in which reference TRBV9 and TRBJ1-2 provide the parts outside the CDR3, is DSGVTQTPKHLITATGQRVTLRCSPRSGDLSVYWYQQSLDQGLQFLIQYYNGEERAKGNILERFSAQQFPDLHSELNLSSLELGDSALYFCASSVRGGGYTFGSGTRLTVV.